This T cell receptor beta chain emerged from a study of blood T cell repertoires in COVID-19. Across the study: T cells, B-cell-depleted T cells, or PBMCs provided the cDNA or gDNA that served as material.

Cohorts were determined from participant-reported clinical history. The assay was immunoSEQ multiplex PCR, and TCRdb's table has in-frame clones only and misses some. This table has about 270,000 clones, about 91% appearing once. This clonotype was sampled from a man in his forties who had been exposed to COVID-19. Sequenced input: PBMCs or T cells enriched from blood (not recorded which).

This CDR3 is CASRPPEGENYNEQFF. The CDR3 bases are TGTGCCAGCAGGCCCCCGGAGGGAGAGAACTACAATGAGCAGTTCTTC. The chain combines TRBV27 with TRBJ2-1; TRBD2 might be the D (6 bases). The CDR3 runs 16 residues. The V and J ends lost 6 bases and 3 bases respectively, with 18 bases between them. Germline CDR1 and CDR2: MNHEY and SMNVEV (reference sequence).